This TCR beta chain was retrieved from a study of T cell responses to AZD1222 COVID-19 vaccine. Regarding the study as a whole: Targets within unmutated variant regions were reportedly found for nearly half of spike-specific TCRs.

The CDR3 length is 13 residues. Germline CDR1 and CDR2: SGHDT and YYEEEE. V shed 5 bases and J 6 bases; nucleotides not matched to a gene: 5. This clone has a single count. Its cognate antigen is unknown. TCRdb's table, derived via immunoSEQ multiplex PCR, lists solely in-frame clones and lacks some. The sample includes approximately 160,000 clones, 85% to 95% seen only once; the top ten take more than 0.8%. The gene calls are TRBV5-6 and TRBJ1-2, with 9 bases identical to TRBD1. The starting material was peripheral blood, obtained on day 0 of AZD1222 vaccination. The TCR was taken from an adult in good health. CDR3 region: CASRKQGADGYTF. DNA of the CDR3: TGTGCCAGCAGAAAACAGGGGGCGGATGGCTACACCTTC.